A single sample is the source of the 21 T cell receptor beta chains below, sequenced in a study of CD8 T cells in ankylosing spondylitis. TCRdb redid the calling of the 5' RACE reads with MiXCR, one entry per CDR3 protein. The sample lists about 300,000 distinct CDR3 sequences; 9.5% to 13% were seen once. The sample was blood, either unsorted or a sorted T cell fraction (not recorded which). All receptors come from a female donor with ankylosing spondylitis or in good health (not recorded which).

This clonotype occurred many times. V is TRBV29-1 and J is TRBJ2-1, with 11 nucleotides matching TRBD1. V shed 6 bases and J 8 bases; nucleotides not matched to a gene: 6. The CDR3 spans 13 residues. Germline V CDR1 and CDR2: SQVTM, ANQGSEA. For the CDR3, the DNA is TGCAGCGTCGCGGAGGACAGGGGGCATGAGCAGTTCTTC. Encoded protein: CSVAEDRGHEQFF.

This clonotype was seen at least ten times. This chain joins TRBV28 and TRBJ1-1, with D possibly matching TRBD1 (6 bases). CDR1 is MDHEN and CDR2 is SYDVKM in the germline V gene. V lost 3 bases and J lost 7, with 12 bases in between. The CDR3 totals 13 residues. CDR3 bases: TGTGCCAGCAGTTTGCTCGGGACAAGTGAAGCTTTCTTT. It codes for CASSLLGTSEAFF. The full variable domain, completed using reference TRBV28 and TRBJ1-1, is DVKVTQSSRYLVKRTGEKVFLECVQDMDHENMFWYRQDPGLGLRLIYFSYDVKMKEKGDIPEGYSVSREKKERFSLILESASTNQTSMYLCASSLLGTSEAFFGQGTRLTVV.

The table lists this clonotype with many counts. V is TRBV20-1 and J is TRBJ2-3; D uncertain. The V end was cut by 1 base, the J end by 3 bases, with 5 bases between. The CDR3 is 12 amino acids. Germline assignment: CDR1 DFQATT and CDR2 SNEGSKA (reference sequence). The CDR3 DNA is TGCAGTGCTAGAGTTTTAACAGATACGCAGTATTTT. This gives the protein CSARVLTDTQYF.

The sample holds many counts of this clonotype. The chain uses TRBV10-3 and TRBJ2-3; no reliable D call. Trimming left V 2 bases short and J 5 bases short, with 8 bases between. Germline V gene lookup returns CDR1 ENHRY and CDR2 SYGVKD. CDR3 length: 13 residues. The DNA of the CDR3 is TGTGCCATCAGTGAGGTTTTCAGAGATACGCAGTATTTT. Translation gives CAISEVFRDTQYF.

This clonotype was counted ten times or more. This chain links TRBV4-2 with TRBJ2-7; D remains ambiguous. This CDR3 has 12 amino acids. Deletions cut 4 bases from V and 0 bases from J, with 4 bases between. Germline lookup yields CDR1 LGHNA and CDR2 YNFKEQ. The CDR3: CASSPNSYEQYF. CDR3 DNA: TGTGCCAGCAGCCCCAACTCCTACGAGCAGTACTTC.

This clonotype was seen a handful of times. The chain links TRBV5-1 to TRBJ2-1; TRBD2 matches 9 bases. Germline assignment: CDR1 SGHRS and CDR2 YFSETQ. CDR3 length: 15 amino acids. The junction had 6 bases not matched to a gene; V was cut back by 0 bases and J by 8 bases. The CDR3 DNA follows: TGCGCCAGCAGCTTGGTAGGCGGGGGGGCCTATGAGCAGTTCTTC. Translated, it gives CASSLVGGGAYEQFF.

Ten or more counts support this clonotype. The chain uses TRBV13 and TRBJ1-3; a weak D match, TRBD1 (5 bases). The CDR3 covers 18 residues. Trimming took off 5 bases at V and 0 bases at J, with 20 bases between the two ends. The germline gives CDR1 PRHDT, CDR2 FYEKMQ (reference sequence). As DNA, the CDR3 is TGTGCCAGCAGCCGACACGAGCGTTGGGGGACCTCTGGAAACACCATATATTTT. Its protein product is CASSRHERWGTSGNTIYF. Combining the CDR3 with reference TRBV13 and TRBJ1-3 gives the whole variable domain AAGVIQSPRHLIKEKRETATLKCYPIPRHDTVYWYQQGPGQDPQFLISFYEKMQSDKGSIPDRFSAQQFSDYHSELNMSSLELGDSALYFCASSRHERWGTSGNTIYFGEGSWLTVV.

Ten or more counts support this clonotype. The CDR3 sequence is CASSSTGPSNYGYTF. The DNA for the CDR3 is TGTGCCAGCAGCTCGACAGGTCCGTCTAACTATGGCTACACCTTC. V usage is TRBV5-6 and J usage is TRBJ1-2; D possibly corresponds to TRBD1 (6 bases). CDR3 length: 15 amino acids. Germline CDR1 is SGHDT and CDR2 is YYEEEE. V lost 3 bases to trimming and J lost 0 bases, with 12 bases between them.

The V and J genes are TRBV12-3 or TRBV12-4 and TRBJ2-1; 15 nucleotides line up with TRBD2. CDR3 length equals 17 residues. Trimming cost V 4 bases and J 7 bases; bases outside gene matches: 8. The CDR3 DNA reads TGTGCCAGCAGTTCATACGAGGGACTAGCGGGAGGTAATGAGCAGTTCTTC. Its protein product is CASSSYEGLAGGNEQFF.

This clonotype was recorded at least ten times. The rearrangement links TRBV7-9 to TRBJ1-3; D call uncertain. The CDR3 is made up of 15 amino acids. Germline V gives CDR1 SEHNR, CDR2 FQNEAQ (reference sequence). V lost 1 base and J 1 base, leaving 8 bases between the germline ends. This CDR3 reads CASSLDWGSGNTIYF. The CDR3 DNA follows: TGTGCCAGCAGCTTAGATTGGGGATCTGGAAACACCATATATTTT.

In its sample, this clonotype was seen many times. The chain uses TRBV20-1 and TRBJ2-1; D call uncertain. V was shortened by 5 bases and J by 5 bases, with 13 bases between the two germline ends. This CDR3 has 13 amino acids. Germline CDR1 reads DFQATT; CDR2 reads SNEGSKA (reference sequence). CDR3 DNA: TGCAGTGCTTCCCGAGTGACCGACAATGAGCAGTTCTTC. Translated, it gives CSASRVTDNEQFF.

This clonotype has just a few counts. This sequence joins TRBV20-1 and TRBJ2-1, with TRBD2 matching over 9 bases. Germline V CDR1 and CDR2: DFQATT, SNEGSKA (reference sequence). V gave up 6 bases and J gave up 15 bases; unmatched junction bases: 9. This CDR3 contains 11 residues. The CDR3 sequence: CSAGGLAGRFF. In DNA, the CDR3 is TGCAGTGCAGGCGGGCTAGCGGGACGGTTCTTC.

The chain joins TRBV5-5 to TRBJ2-7; the D call may be TRBD1 or TRBD2 (6 bases each). Germline CDR1 and CDR2: SGHKS and YYEKEE (reference sequence). CDR3 length: 15 amino acids. Trimming took 0 bases from V and 7 from J, leaving 17 bases between them. DNA of the CDR3: TGTGCCAGCAGCTTGGATCTAAGGGGGGCGGGAGAGCAGTACTTC. Residues: CASSLDLRGAGEQYF.

This clonotype was recorded at least ten times. V usage is TRBV5-1 and J usage is TRBJ1-6; D is undetermined. This CDR3 is 15 amino acids long. V was pared by 3 bases and J by 5 bases, with 12 bases between. CDR1 and CDR2 (germline): SGHRS, YFSETQ. CDR3 coding DNA: TGCGCCAGCAGCTCGGGCGGCACCAATAATTCACCCCTCCACTTT. Residues: CASSSGGTNNSPLHF.

A remark on this clonotype: This sequence may be a read error, since a much larger clone differs from it by one base. The CDR3: CSSSLAGHQGTDTQYF. In DNA form, the CDR3 reads TGCTCCAGCAGCTTGGCCGGGCATCAAGGCACAGATACGCAGTATTTT. This chain uses TRBV5-1 with TRBJ2-3; D gene ambiguous. In germline, CDR1 is SGHRS, CDR2 YFSETQ. The CDR3 extends over 16 amino acids.

This clonotype showed up many times. This chain links TRBV29-1 with TRBJ2-1; D remains unclear. The CDR3 runs 13 residues. The germline V gene has CDR1 SQVTM and CDR2 ANQGSEA. Trimming shortened V by 0 bases and J by 8 bases, and 11 bases separated the two germline ends. This CDR3 is CSVEDTRGDEQFF. The CDR3 nucleotides read TGCAGCGTTGAAGATACGCGAGGTGATGAGCAGTTCTTC.

This clonotype was counted ten times or more. This chain uses TRBV5-1 with TRBJ2-3; D is unclear. Germline CDR1 reads SGHRS; CDR2 reads YFSETQ. V was trimmed by 0 bases and J by 3 bases, leaving 8 bases between them. CDR3 length: 14 amino acids. This CDR3 reads CASSLGHQTDTQYF. For the CDR3, the DNA is TGCGCCAGCAGCTTGGGACACCAAACAGATACGCAGTATTTT.

This clonotype was detected ten times or more. The chain recombines TRBV27 with TRBJ1-5; 9 nucleotides match TRBD1. The CDR3 is made up of 15 amino acids. The trim removed 2 bases at V and 6 bases at J, leaving 5 bases unmatched. Germline CDR1 and CDR2: MNHEY and SMNVEV (reference sequence). CDR3 DNA: TGTGCCAGCAGTTTAACGACAGGGGGACGTCAGCCCCAGCATTTT. It encodes CASSLTTGGRQPQHF.

J is TRBJ2-1 and V is TRBV20-1; 11 bases fit TRBD2. The V gene's germline CDR1 is DFQATT and CDR2 SNEGSKA (reference sequence). The CDR3 loop spans 17 amino acids. V trimming: 0 bases; J trimming: 2 bases; junction bases outside the gene matches: 6. The CDR3 spells CSARDRASGRPYNEQFF. The CDR3 DNA sequence: TGCAGTGCTAGAGATCGGGCTAGCGGGAGGCCCTACAATGAGCAGTTCTTC.

The chain links TRBV20-1 to TRBJ1-4; D uncertain. The CDR3 spans 14 residues. The V gene's germline CDR1 is DFQATT and CDR2 SNEGSKA (reference sequence). Trimming took off 3 bases at V and 7 bases at J, with 15 bases between the two ends. CDR3 residues: CSARALPTPEKLFF. The CDR3 coding sequence is TGCAGTGCTAGGGCCCTCCCTACGCCTGAAAAACTGTTTTTT.

In its sample, this clonotype was seen a few times. V gene TRBV5-1 combines with J gene TRBJ2-5; maybe TRBD2 (6 bases). The length of the CDR3 is 16 residues. V shed 2 bases and J shed 1 base, with 15 bases lying between them. Germline V gene data show CDR1 as SGHRS and CDR2 as YFSETQ. As DNA, the CDR3 is TGCGCCAGCAGCTTCCCCTCGGGCGGGATCCAAGAGACCCAGTACTTC. Its translation: CASSFPSGGIQETQYF. The whole variable domain, remainder taken from reference TRBV5-1 and TRBJ2-5, is KAGVTQTPRYLIKTRGQQVTLSCSPISGHRSVSWYQQTPGQGLQFLFEYFSETQRNKGNFPGRFSGRQFSNSRSEMNVSTLELGDSALYLCASSFPSGGIQETQYFGPGTRLLVL.